The next 5 T cell receptor beta chains were all read from a single sample in a study of cytotoxic CD8 clonotypes in ibrutinib-treated CLL. Libraries were prepared by immunoSEQ multiplex PCR; TCRdb keeps only in-frame clonotypes and omits some of them. This table holds 200,000 to 250,000 clones, more than 65% found once. The sequencing here drew on PBMCs, taken after 12 months of ibrutinib treatment. The receptors originated from a human donor with chronic lymphocytic leukemia.

The V gene is TRBV28, the J gene TRBJ2-7; 10 nucleotides match TRBD2. This CDR3 spans 15 amino acids. The J segment lost 5 bases and the V segment lost 3 bases, leaving 7 bases of the junction unmatched. Per germline, CDR1 MDHEN and CDR2 SYDVKM. In DNA form, the CDR3 reads TGTGCCAGCAGTTTTTCCGGGACTAGCGAACACGAGCAGTACTTC. It yields the protein CASSFSGTSEHEQYF.

The chain carries TRBV10-1 and TRBJ1-3, with D unresolved. Germline V gene sequence: CDR1 WNHNN, CDR2 SYGVQD (reference sequence). This CDR3 region has 13 residues. V lost 6 bases and J 0 bases, leaving 6 bases between the germline ends. In DNA, the CDR3 is TGCGCCAGCAGCCGGAACTCTGGAAACACCATATATTTT. Protein sequence: CASSRNSGNTIYF.

The V and J genes are TRBV5-6 and TRBJ2-7; no firm D call. The CDR3 covers 15 residues. Trimming cost V 1 base and J 2 bases, with 13 bases left between them. The germline V gene has CDR1 SGHDT and CDR2 YYEEEE. CDR3 DNA sequence: TGTGCCAGCAGCTTGAGGCGTCAGGTCCCCTACGAGCAGTACTTC. Translation gives CASSLRRQVPYEQYF.

The gene calls are TRBV19 and TRBJ2-1, with 9 positions matching TRBD2. With V trimmed by 6 bases and J by 4 bases, 7 bases remained unmatched. The germline CDR1 and CDR2 sequences are LNHDA and SQIVND (reference sequence). The CDR3 length is 15 residues. CDR3 region: CASRYSSGVYNEQFF. As DNA, the CDR3 is TGTGCCAGTAGATATTCTAGCGGGGTATACAATGAGCAGTTCTTC.

This clone occurred a few times. The gene calls are TRBV25-1 and TRBJ1-6; D ambiguous. Germline V gene data show CDR1 as MGHDK and CDR2 as SYGVNS. V was shortened by 1 base and J by 11 bases, with 12 bases between the two germline ends. The CDR3 totals 14 residues. The CDR3 loop reads CASSESGRLAPLHF. CDR3 nucleotides: TGTGCCAGCAGTGAATCGGGCAGGTTGGCACCCCTCCACTTT.